The next 3 T cell receptor beta chains were all read from a single sample in a study of T cells in localized non-small cell lung cancer. Sequenced by immunoSEQ multiplex PCR; TCRdb stores in-frame clones only, minus some. The profile shows 9,400 or so clones, roughly 88% of them singletons. Sequences were derived from peripheral blood, sampled before any cancer treatment. The source is a male donor at least 60 years old with stage III squamous cell lung carcinoma.

The sample holds one count of this clone. The chain links TRBV19 to TRBJ2-1; 9 nucleotides agree with TRBD1. This CDR3 is 15 amino acids long. Trimming removed 3 bases from V and 4 bases from J; junction bases left unmatched: 4. Per germline, CDR1 LNHDA and CDR2 SQIVND (reference sequence). DNA of the CDR3: TGTGCCAGTAGTATCCCGGGACAGGGTTACAATGAGCAGTTCTTC. Translating it yields CASSIPGQGYNEQFF.

V gene TRBV29-1 combines with J gene TRBJ2-1; TRBD2 aligns across 7 bases. This CDR3 has 15 residues. Trimming cost V 7 bases and J 5 bases; bases outside gene matches: 14. The germline V gene has CDR1 SQVTM and CDR2 ANQGSEA. The CDR3 DNA follows: TGCAGCGGGGGGGTCGCTAGCGGTTCTCACAATGAGCAGTTCTTC. Translation: CSGGVASGSHNEQFF.

V and J are TRBV18 and TRBJ1-1; perhaps TRBD1 as D (5 bases). The germline gives CDR1 KGHSH, CDR2 LQKENI. The germline V and J ends were trimmed by 2 bases and 3 bases, with 13 bases remaining between them. The CDR3 contains 15 residues. The CDR3 DNA reads as TGTGCCAGCTCACCAGTAGAGGGGTTGGACACTGAAGCTTTCTTT. Its protein product is CASSPVEGLDTEAFF.